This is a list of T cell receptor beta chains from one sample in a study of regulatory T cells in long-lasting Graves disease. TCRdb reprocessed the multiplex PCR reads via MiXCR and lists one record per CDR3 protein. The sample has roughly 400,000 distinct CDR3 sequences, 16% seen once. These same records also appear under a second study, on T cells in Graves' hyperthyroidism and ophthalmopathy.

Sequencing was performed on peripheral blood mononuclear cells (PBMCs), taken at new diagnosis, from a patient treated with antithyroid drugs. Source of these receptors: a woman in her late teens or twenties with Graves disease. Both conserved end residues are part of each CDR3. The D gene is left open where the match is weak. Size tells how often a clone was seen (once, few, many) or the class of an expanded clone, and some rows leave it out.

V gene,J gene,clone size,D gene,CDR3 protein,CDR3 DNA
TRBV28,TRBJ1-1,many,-,CASGQDPEAFF,TGTGCCTCTGGGCAGGACCCTGAAGCTTTCTTT
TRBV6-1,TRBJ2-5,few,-,CASPRTQYF,TGTGCCAGCCCTAGGACCCAGTACTTC
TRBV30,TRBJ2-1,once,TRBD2,CAWSGASGGYNEQFF,TGTGCCTGGAGTGGGGCTAGCGGGGGTTACAATGAGCAGTTCTTC
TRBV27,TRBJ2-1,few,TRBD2,CASSFSPITSGSHNEQFF,TGTGCCAGCAGTTTTAGCCCCATTACTAGCGGGAGCCACAATGAGCAGTTCTTC
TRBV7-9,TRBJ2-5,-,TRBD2,CASKASGYQETQYF,TGTGCCAGCAAAGCTAGCGGGTACCAAGAGACCCAGTACTTC
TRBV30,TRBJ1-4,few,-,CAWSGQEEKLFF,TGTGCCTGGAGTGGACAGGAAGAAAAACTGTTTTTT
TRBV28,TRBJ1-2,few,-,CASSPREDGYTF,TGTGCCAGCAGTCCCAGGGAGGATGGCTACACCTTC
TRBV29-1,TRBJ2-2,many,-,CSVDRSNTGELFF,TGCAGCGTTGATCGGAGTAACACCGGGGAGCTGTTTTTT
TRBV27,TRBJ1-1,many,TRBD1,CASRGTENTEAFF,TGTGCCAGCAGGGGGACAGAAAACACTGAAGCTTTCTTT
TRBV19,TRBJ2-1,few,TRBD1,CASSRAGGVVPNEQFF,TGTGCCAGTAGTAGGGCAGGGGGCGTGGTACCCAATGAGCAGTTCTTC
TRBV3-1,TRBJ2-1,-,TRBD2,CASSQGGLAGFTVQFF,TGTGCCAGCAGCCAAGGGGGACTAGCGGGATTTACGGTGCAGTTCTTC
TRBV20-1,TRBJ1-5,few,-,CSAGHGAQPQHF,TGCAGTGCTGGACATGGAGCCCAGCCCCAGCATTTT
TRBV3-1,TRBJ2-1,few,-,CASSWDSYNEQFF,TGTGCCAGCAGCTGGGACTCTTACAATGAGCAGTTCTTC
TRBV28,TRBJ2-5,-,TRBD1,CASTIFGDRETQYF,TGTGCCAGCACGATATTCGGGGACAGGGAGACCCAGTACTTC
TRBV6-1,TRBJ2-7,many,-,CASKSFGESSYEQYF,TGTGCCAGCAAGTCGTTCGGCGAAAGCTCCTACGAGCAGTACTTC
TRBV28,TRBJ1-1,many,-,CASSYRGLGTEAFF,TGTGCCAGCAGTTATAGGGGTTTGGGGACTGAAGCTTTCTTT
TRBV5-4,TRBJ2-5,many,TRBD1,CASSLGQNKETQYF,TGTGCCAGCAGCCTGGGACAGAACAAAGAGACCCAGTACTTC
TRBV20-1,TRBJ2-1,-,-,CSARHGKWGEQFF,TGCAGTGCTAGACACGGGAAATGGGGTGAGCAGTTCTTC
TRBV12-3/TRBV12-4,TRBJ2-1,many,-,CASSGLYNEQFF,TGTGCCAGCAGCGGACTCTACAATGAGCAGTTCTTC
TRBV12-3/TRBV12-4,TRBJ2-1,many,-,CASSRQGGEQFF,TGTGCCAGCAGCCGACAGGGAGGAGAGCAGTTCTTC
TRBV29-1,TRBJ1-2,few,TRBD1,CSVAGTVEGYTF,TGCAGCGTTGCCGGGACAGTAGAGGGCTACACCTTC
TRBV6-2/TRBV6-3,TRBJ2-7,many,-,CASSEEWVSYEQYF,TGTGCCAGCAGTGAAGAATGGGTTTCCTACGAGCAGTACTTC
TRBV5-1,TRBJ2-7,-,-,CASSSGPSEQYF,TGCGCCAGCAGTTCCGGACCTTCCGAGCAGTACTTC
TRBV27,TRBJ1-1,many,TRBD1,CASSPDRVNTEAFF,TGTGCCAGCTCACCCGACAGGGTTAACACTGAAGCTTTCTTT
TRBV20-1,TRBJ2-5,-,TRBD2,CSARDLVLAGPSQYF,TGCAGTGCTAGAGATTTGGTCTTAGCGGGTCCATCCCAGTACTTC
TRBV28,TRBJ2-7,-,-,CASRVGRLSYERYF,TGTGCCAGCAGAGTCGGGAGACTTTCCTACGAGCGGTACTTC
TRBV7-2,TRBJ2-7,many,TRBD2,CASSQGLAGGLIFEQYF,TGTGCCAGCAGCCAGGGACTAGCGGGAGGGCTTATTTTCGAGCAGTACTTC
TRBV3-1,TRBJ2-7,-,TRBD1,CASSQGQGLRDEQYF,TGTGCCAGCAGCCAAGGACAGGGATTAAGAGACGAGCAGTACTTC
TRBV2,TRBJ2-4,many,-,CASSPYGRAPGNIQYF,TGTGCCAGCAGCCCATATGGTAGGGCTCCAGGAAACATTCAGTACTTC
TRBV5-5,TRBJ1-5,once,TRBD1,CASSRDREVQPQHF,TGTGCCAGCAGCCGGGACAGGGAGGTTCAGCCCCAGCATTTT
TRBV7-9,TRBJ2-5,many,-,CASSLGRDVQETQYF,TGTGCCAGCAGCTTAGGGCGGGACGTCCAAGAGACCCAGTACTTC
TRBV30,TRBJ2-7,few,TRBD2,CAWSVGLGILWEQYF,TGTGCCTGGAGTGTGGGACTAGGAATCTTGTGGGAGCAGTACTTC
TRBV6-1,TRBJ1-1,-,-,CASHEDTEAFF,TGTGCCAGTCATGAGGACACTGAAGCTTTCTTT
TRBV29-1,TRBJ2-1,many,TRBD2,CSYSGSPYNEQFF,TGCAGCTACAGCGGGAGCCCCTACAATGAGCAGTTCTTC
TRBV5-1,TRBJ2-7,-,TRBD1,CASSRTGGEGEQYF,TGCGCCAGCAGCCGGACAGGGGGCGAGGGCGAGCAGTACTTC
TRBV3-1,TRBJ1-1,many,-,CASSQVANRLNTEAFF,TGTGCCAGCAGCCAAGTTGCAAACCGACTGAACACTGAAGCTTTCTTT
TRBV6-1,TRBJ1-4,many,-,CASSEKGGGANEKLFF,TGTGCCAGCAGTGAAAAGGGGGGGGGGGCGAATGAAAAACTGTTTTTT
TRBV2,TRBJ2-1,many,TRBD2,CASMGLGSYNEQFF,TGTGCCAGCATGGGACTAGGATCCTACAATGAGCAGTTCTTC
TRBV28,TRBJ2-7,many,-,CASSLPPLYEQYF,TGTGCCAGCAGTTTACCCCCTTTGTACGAGCAGTACTTC
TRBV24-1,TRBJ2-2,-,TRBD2,CATSDPGLAGGLNTGELFF,TGTGCCACCAGTGATCCTGGACTAGCGGGAGGGCTGAACACCGGGGAGCTGTTTTTT
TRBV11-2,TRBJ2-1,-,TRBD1,CASSSPGTRGTGVGNEQFF,TGTGCCAGCAGCTCACCAGGCACCCGAGGGACAGGGGTTGGCAATGAGCAGTTCTTC
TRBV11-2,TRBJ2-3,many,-,CASSRRRKLDTDTQYF,TGTGCCAGCAGCCGTCGACGGAAACTAGACACAGATACGCAGTATTTT
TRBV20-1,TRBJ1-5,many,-,CSAGGSDSNQPQHF,TGCAGTGCCGGTGGTAGCGATAGCAATCAGCCCCAGCATTTT
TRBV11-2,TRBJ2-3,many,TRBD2,CASRKREERDSAQWDTQYF,TGTGCCAGCCGCAAACGGGAGGAGCGGGATTCGGCGCAGTGGGATACGCAGTATTTT
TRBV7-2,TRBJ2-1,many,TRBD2,CASKLAGGPNEQFF,TGTGCCAGCAAGCTAGCGGGAGGGCCAAATGAGCAGTTCTTC
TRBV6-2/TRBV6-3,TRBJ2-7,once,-,CASSGQLGSYEQYF,TGTGCCAGCAGTGGACAGTTGGGCTCCTACGAGCAGTACTTC
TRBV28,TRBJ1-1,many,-,CASSLVYTEAFF,TGTGCCAGCAGTTTAGTGTACACTGAAGCTTTCTTT
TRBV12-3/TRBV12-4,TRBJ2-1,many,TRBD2,CATSSGRSEQFF,TGTGCTACCTCTAGCGGGAGGAGTGAGCAGTTCTTC